These 26 T cell receptor beta chains were all obtained from the same sample, sequenced in a study of monozygotic twins with inflammatory bowel disease. TCRdb reprocessed the 5' RACE reads, keeping one entry per CDR3 protein, no DNA. Here the sample table reports over 350,000 distinct CDR3 sequences. The sample taken for sequencing was blood. The receptors originated from a human donor with ulcerative colitis or Crohn's disease, or a healthy co-twin of an affected twin (not recorded which).

The V gene is TRBV5-6, the J gene TRBJ2-7; TCRdb's D call, TRBD1, is unchecked because there is no DNA. Per the germline V gene, CDR1 is SGHDT and CDR2 is YYEEEE. The CDR3 is 16 residues long. The CDR3 is CASSLVAGVYVYEQYF.

The chain links TRBV10-2 to TRBJ1-4; TCRdb calls TRBD1, which cannot be checked without DNA. Germline V gene sequence: CDR1 WSHSY, CDR2 SAAADI. The CDR3 length is 14 residues. This chain's CDR3 is CASSYTGMNEKLFF.

V gene TRBV6-2 or TRBV6-3 combines with J gene TRBJ2-4; lacking DNA, the TRBD1 call made by TCRdb goes unchecked. The germline V gene encodes CDR1 MNHEY and CDR2 SVGEGT. The CDR3 covers 14 residues. The CDR3 is CASRGTGKGNIQYF.

The chain's CDR3 is CASSLEWGSGANVLTF. The rearrangement uses TRBV5-4 and TRBJ2-6. The CDR3 has 16 amino acids. Germline V gives CDR1 SGHNT, CDR2 YYREEE (reference sequence). The full variable domain, rest sourced from reference TRBV5-4 and TRBJ2-6, is ETGVTQSPTHLIKTRGQQVTLRCSSQSGHNTVSWYQQALGQGPQFIFQYYREEENGRGNFPPRFSGLQFPNYSSELNVNALELDDSALYLCASSLEWGSGANVLTFGAGSRLTVL.

CDR3: CSAVRAISNQPQHF. The V and J genes are TRBV20-1 and TRBJ1-5; TCRdb indicates TRBD1, and absent DNA this call remains unverified. Germline V gene lookup returns CDR1 DFQATT and CDR2 SNEGSKA (reference sequence). The length of the CDR3 is 14 residues.

The chain has TRBV11-1 and TRBJ2-5; TCRdb proposes TRBD1, but this gene call is untestable without DNA. The germline V gene encodes CDR1 SGHAT and CDR2 FQDESV (reference sequence). This CDR3 is built from 18 residues. CDR3 residues: CASSPPPGDRGVLETQYF.

The V call is TRBV27, the J call TRBJ2-5; TCRdb returns TRBD2, unconfirmable since there is no DNA. Per germline, CDR1 MNHEY and CDR2 SMNVEV (reference sequence). The CDR3 has 15 residues. The CDR3 sequence: CASSRTSGVQETQYF.

The genes are TRBV12-3 or TRBV12-4 and TRBJ1-2. The CDR3 contains 13 residues. CDR3 residues: CASSLRGRSGYTF.

The chain employs TRBV6-5 and TRBJ2-1; as DNA is missing, the TRBD1 call by TCRdb cannot be tested. This CDR3 has 15 residues. The V gene's germline CDR1 is MNHEY and CDR2 SVGAGI. CDR3 sequence reads: CASSSDRAGYNEQFF.

The V call is TRBV7-9, the J call TRBJ2-7; TCRdb's assignment of TRBD1 cannot be checked, as there is no DNA. CDR3 size: 15 residues. The germline V gene encodes CDR1 SEHNR and CDR2 FQNEAQ (reference sequence). The CDR3 sequence is CASSPRGGTTYEQYF.

The chain couples TRBV19 to TRBJ1-2; the TRBD1 assignment by TCRdb is unverifiable without DNA. The CDR3 is 15 amino acids. Germline CDR1 reads LNHDA; CDR2 reads SQIVND (reference sequence). Here the CDR3 reads CASSVTHGQGRGYTF.

The chain employs TRBV2 and TRBJ2-2; the D call from TCRdb, TRBD1, cannot be confirmed without DNA. Germline loops: CDR1 SNHLY, CDR2 FYNNEI. This CDR3 has 14 amino acids. The CDR3 sequence: CASSVRGLVGELFF.

The chain recombines TRBV7-2 with TRBJ1-6. The V gene's germline CDR1 is SGHTA and CDR2 FQGNSA. The CDR3 is made up of 16 amino acids. The CDR3 spells CASSSNTISYNSPLHF.

The chain has TRBV18 and TRBJ1-1. Germline assignment: CDR1 KGHSH and CDR2 LQKENI. The CDR3 sequence is 14 residues long. CDR3 region: CASSPPSKDTEAFF. The variable domain in full, with the rest retrieved from reference TRBV18 and TRBJ1-1, is NAGVMQNPRHLVRRRGQEARLRCSPMKGHSHVYWYRQLPEEGLKFMVYLQKENIIDESGMPKERFSAEFPKEGPSILRIQQVVRGDSAAYFCASSPPSKDTEAFFGQGTRLTVV.

The rearrangement uses TRBV5-1 and TRBJ1-4; TCRdb designates TRBD1, a call that cannot be tested without DNA. From germline, CDR1 is SGHRS and CDR2 YFSETQ. The CDR3 consists of 13 residues. The CDR3 region is CASSLEGQGELFF. Full variable domain (rest looked up from reference TRBV5-1 and TRBJ1-4): KAGVTQTPRYLIKTRGQQVTLSCSPISGHRSVSWYQQTPGQGLQFLFEYFSETQRNKGNFPGRFSGRQFSNSRSEMNVSTLELGDSALYLCASSLEGQGELFFGSGTQLSVL.

The chain has TRBV20-1 and TRBJ1-1; without DNA, the TCRdb call of TRBD1 cannot be checked. The CDR3 runs to 13 residues. The germline gives CDR1 DFQATT, CDR2 SNEGSKA (reference sequence). CDR3 loop: CSAPGQQNTEAFF.

The chain is built from TRBV29-1 and TRBJ1-1; the TCRdb call, TRBD1, lacks DNA for checking. This CDR3 is 14 amino acids long. Germline V gives CDR1 SQVTM, CDR2 ANQGSEA. The CDR3 loop reads CSVGAGIVNTEAFF.

The chain's CDR3 is CASSASGTGNSPLHF. The chain couples TRBV7-6 to TRBJ1-6; no DNA is available, so the TRBD1 call from TCRdb remains unchecked. Germline V gene data show CDR1 as SGHVS and CDR2 as FNYEAQ. The CDR3 covers 15 residues.

This rearrangement joins TRBV6-1 to TRBJ2-3. Per the germline V gene, CDR1 is MNHNS and CDR2 is SASEGT. The CDR3 contains 14 residues. CDR3 protein: CASYSSRLTDTQYF.

This sequence joins TRBV5-1 and TRBJ2-1. The CDR3 runs to 14 residues. Germline V lookup: CDR1 SGHRS, CDR2 YFSETQ. The CDR3 loop reads CASSLAQVSNEQFF.

The chain joins TRBV5-5 to TRBJ1-5; TCRdb returns TRBD1, unconfirmable since there is no DNA. CDR3 size: 15 residues. CDR1 is SGHKS, CDR2 YYEKEE, per germline (reference sequence). This CDR3 is CASSLGDRGFQPQHF.

The chain employs TRBV3-1 and TRBJ1-2. Germline values: CDR1 LGHDT, CDR2 YNNKEL (reference sequence). This CDR3 contains 16 residues. The CDR3 here is CASSRNPGGGNYGYTF.

V usage is TRBV6-5 and J usage is TRBJ1-1. The CDR3 length is 11 residues. CDR1 MNHEY and CDR2 SVGAGI come from the germline V gene. The CDR3: CASSSMAEAFF.

The V gene is TRBV7-2, the J gene TRBJ1-5. Germline CDR1 SGHTA, CDR2 FQGNSA. This CDR3 is 17 amino acids long. CDR3 in amino acids: CASASSAAGPSNQPQHF.

V is TRBV23-1 and J is TRBJ2-3; no DNA is available, so the TRBD1 call from TCRdb remains unchecked. TRBV23-1 is identified as an open reading frame with a role that is uncertain. This CDR3 region has 17 residues. CDR3 sequence: CASSQSSWGGSGDTQYF.

The rearrangement uses TRBV18 and TRBJ1-5. The CDR3 runs 12 residues. CDR1 KGHSH and CDR2 LQKENI come from the germline V gene. CDR3 region: CASSPTRQPQHF.